This T cell receptor (beta chain) was profiled in a study of cytomegalovirus exposure and HLA in healthy donors. Study overall: Of approximately 400 genotyped donors, approximately 84% clustered with self-reported Caucasian donors. General study results and limits: When a later analysis was performed, an Asian-associated ancestry cluster reportedly had fewer N-insertions than the 666-donor mean. A later analysis reported that several of the most significant clusters appeared to be linked to common viral pathogens, among them Epstein-Barr virus.

Vbeta (60) and Jbeta (13) primers were used in the PCR. Profiled with immunoSEQ multiplex PCR; TCRdb holds only in-frame clones, not every one. The data show 150,000 to 200,000 clones, approximately 84% seen once. Germline V gives CDR1 SGHVS, CDR2 FQNEAQ. With V trimmed by 6 bases and J by 6 bases, 6 bases remained unmatched. The CDR3 is 13 residues long. A word on this clone: Its antigen is not identified.

The chain recombines TRBV7-8 with TRBJ1-1; 8 bases align to TRBD1. The sequencing sample was made of PBMCs. This receptor was obtained from a man aged 18 to 30 in good health and CMV-seronegative. The CDR3 sequence: CASRRLTGAEAFF. The CDR3 DNA reads as TGTGCCAGCAGACGACTGACAGGGGCTGAAGCTTTCTTT.